A selection of T cell receptor beta chains follows, all from one sample in a study of identical twins. TCRdb passed the 5' RACE reads through MiXCR, listing each CDR3 protein once. The sample holds under 300,000 distinct CDR3 sequences, roughly 8% seen once. The sample was also linked to a second study, of yellow fever vaccine responses in identical twins.

The sequenced material came from CD8+ T cells sorted from blood. These receptors all come from a young woman in good health. Each CDR3 is given with its conserved first and last residue. Each record gives: V gene, clone size, J gene, D gene, CDR3 DNA, CDR3 protein. A D gene is named only where the DNA matches it firmly. For some rows the clone size is stated as once, few or many, or as a class when expanded; others skip it.

v_gene: TRBV9; abundance: many; j_gene: TRBJ2-1; d_gene: TRBD2; CDR3nt: TGTGCCAGCAGCGTCTCCGGGACTAGCGGCTCCTACAATGAGCAGTTCTTC; CDR3aa: CASSVSGTSGSYNEQFF
v_gene: TRBV9; abundance: few; j_gene: TRBJ2-7; d_gene: NA; CDR3nt: TGTGCCAGCAGCGTAGTAGGGGACCCCCCCGTGTTGTACTTC; CDR3aa: CASSVVGDPPVLYF
v_gene: TRBV6-2/TRBV6-3; abundance: many; j_gene: TRBJ2-7; d_gene: NA; CDR3nt: TGTGCCAGCACAATCTCGGCAGGTCGCTCCTACGAGCAGTACTTC; CDR3aa: CASTISAGRSYEQYF
v_gene: TRBV29-1; abundance: few; j_gene: TRBJ2-5; d_gene: NA; CDR3nt: TGCAGCGCAGTCCCCGCCGGGACTGGCGGTGAGACCCAGTACTTC; CDR3aa: CSAVPAGTGGETQYF
v_gene: TRBV7-9; abundance: few; j_gene: TRBJ1-2; d_gene: NA; CDR3nt: TGTGCCAGCACCCTGGACCCCGGAGGAGATGGCTACACCTTC; CDR3aa: CASTLDPGGDGYTF
v_gene: TRBV7-9; abundance: few; j_gene: TRBJ1-2; d_gene: NA; CDR3nt: TGTGCCAGCAGCTTAGATTCCTGGGATGGCTACACCTTC; CDR3aa: CASSLDSWDGYTF
v_gene: TRBV3-1; abundance: many; j_gene: TRBJ2-5; d_gene: TRBD2; CDR3nt: TGTGCCAGCAGCCAAGGACTAGCGAAGGAGACCCAGTACTTC; CDR3aa: CASSQGLAKETQYF
v_gene: TRBV9; abundance: few; j_gene: TRBJ2-1; d_gene: NA; CDR3nt: TGTGCCAGCAGCGTAGCTTCGAAGGAGAGTCAAGTCTTC; CDR3aa: CASSVASKESQVF
v_gene: TRBV6-2/TRBV6-3; abundance: NA; j_gene: TRBJ2-5; d_gene: NA; CDR3nt: TGTGCCAGCAGTTTTCTCTTTCCGGACAGCAGCCAAGAGACCCAGTACTTC; CDR3aa: CASSFLFPDSSQETQYF
v_gene: TRBV5-5; abundance: NA; j_gene: TRBJ1-5; d_gene: NA; CDR3nt: TGTGCCAGCAGCGAGGAGGAACGGCAGCCCCAGCATTTT; CDR3aa: CASSEEERQPQHF
v_gene: TRBV7-9; abundance: few; j_gene: TRBJ2-3; d_gene: NA; CDR3nt: TGTGCCAGCGGAGTGGATACGCAGTATTTT; CDR3aa: CASGVDTQYF
v_gene: TRBV7-2; abundance: NA; j_gene: TRBJ2-3; d_gene: TRBD2; CDR3nt: TGTGCCAGCAGCCCACTAGCGGGAGGGTCGGATACGCAGTATTTT; CDR3aa: CASSPLAGGSDTQYF
v_gene: TRBV6-5; abundance: few; j_gene: TRBJ2-2; d_gene: NA; CDR3nt: TGTGCCAGCAGTTACTCGATCACCGGGGAGCTGTTTTTT; CDR3aa: CASSYSITGELFF